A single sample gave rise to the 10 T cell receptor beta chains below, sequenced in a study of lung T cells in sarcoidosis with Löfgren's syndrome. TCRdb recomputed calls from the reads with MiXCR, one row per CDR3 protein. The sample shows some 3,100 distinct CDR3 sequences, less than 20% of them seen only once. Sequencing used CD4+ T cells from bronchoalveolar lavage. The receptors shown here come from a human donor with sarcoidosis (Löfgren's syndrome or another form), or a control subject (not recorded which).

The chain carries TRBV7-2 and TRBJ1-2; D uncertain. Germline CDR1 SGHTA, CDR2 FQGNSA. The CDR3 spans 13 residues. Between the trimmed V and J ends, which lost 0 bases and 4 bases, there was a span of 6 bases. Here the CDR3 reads CASSLALGYGYTF. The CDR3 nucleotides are TGTGCCAGCAGCTTAGCGCTCGGCTATGGCTACACCTTC.

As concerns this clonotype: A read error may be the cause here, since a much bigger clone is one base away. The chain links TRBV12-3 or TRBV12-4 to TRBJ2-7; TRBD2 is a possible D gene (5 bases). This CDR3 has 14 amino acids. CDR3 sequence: CASGLRADAYEQYF. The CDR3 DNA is TGTGCCAGCGGTTTGAGGGCTGACGCCTACGAGCAGTACTTC.

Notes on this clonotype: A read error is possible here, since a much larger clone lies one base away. This CDR3 is CASSEASWRETQYF. The DNA of the CDR3 is TGTGCCAGCAGTGAGGCTAGCTGGAGGGAGACCCAGTACTTC. The J gene is TRBJ2-5, the V gene TRBV2; D may be TRBD2 (5 bases). The germline V gene has CDR1 SNHLY and CDR2 FYNNEI. Trimming shortened V by 3 bases and J by 5 bases, and 13 bases separated the two germline ends. The CDR3 is 14 residues long.

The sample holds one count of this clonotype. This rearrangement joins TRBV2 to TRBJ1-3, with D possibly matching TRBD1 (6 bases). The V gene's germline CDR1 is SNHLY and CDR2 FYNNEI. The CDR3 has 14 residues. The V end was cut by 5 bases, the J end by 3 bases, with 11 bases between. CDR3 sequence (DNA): TGTGCCAGCAGTAAACAGGGTTATGGAAACACCATATATTTT. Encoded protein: CASSKQGYGNTIYF.

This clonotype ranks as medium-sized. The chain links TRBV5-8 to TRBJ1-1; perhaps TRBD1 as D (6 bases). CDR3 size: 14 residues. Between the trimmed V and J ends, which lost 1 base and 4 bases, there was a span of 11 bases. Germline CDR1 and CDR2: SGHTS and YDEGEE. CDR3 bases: TGTGCCAGCAGCTTGCGGGGGCTGGGCACTGAAGCTTTCTTT. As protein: CASSLRGLGTEAFF. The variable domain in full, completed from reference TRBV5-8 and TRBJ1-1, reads EAGVTQSPTHLIKTRGQQATLRCSPISGHTSVYWYQQALGLGLQFLLWYDEGEERNRGNFPPRFSGRQFPNYSSELNVNALELEDSALYLCASSLRGLGTEAFFGQGTRLTVV.

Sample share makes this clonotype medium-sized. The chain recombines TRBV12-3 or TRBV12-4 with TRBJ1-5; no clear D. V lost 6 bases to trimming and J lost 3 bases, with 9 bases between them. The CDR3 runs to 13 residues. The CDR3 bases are TGTGCCAGCAGATCAGGTCACAATCAGCCCCAGCATTTT. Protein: CASRSGHNQPQHF.

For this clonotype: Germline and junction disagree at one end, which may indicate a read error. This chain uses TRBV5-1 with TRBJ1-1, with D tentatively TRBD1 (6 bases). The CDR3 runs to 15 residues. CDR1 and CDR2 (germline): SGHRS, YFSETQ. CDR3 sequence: CASRQNRAADTESFF. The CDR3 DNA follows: TGCGCCAGCAGGCAGAACAGGGCGGCGGACACTGAATCTTTCTTT.

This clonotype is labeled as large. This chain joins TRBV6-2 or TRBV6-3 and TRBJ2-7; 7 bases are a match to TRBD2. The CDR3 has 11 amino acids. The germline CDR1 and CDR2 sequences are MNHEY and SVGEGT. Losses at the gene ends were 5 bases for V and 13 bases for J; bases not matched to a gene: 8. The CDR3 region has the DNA TGTGCCAGCAGTGGTACCGGGACTACCTACGTC. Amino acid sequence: CASSGTGTTYV.

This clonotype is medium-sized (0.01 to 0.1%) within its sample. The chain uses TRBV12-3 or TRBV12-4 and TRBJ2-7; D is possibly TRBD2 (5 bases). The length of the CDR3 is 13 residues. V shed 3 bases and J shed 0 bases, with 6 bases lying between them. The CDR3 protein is CASSFGSSYEQYV. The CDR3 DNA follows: TGTGCCAGCAGTTTTGGGAGCTCCTACGAGCAGTACGTC.

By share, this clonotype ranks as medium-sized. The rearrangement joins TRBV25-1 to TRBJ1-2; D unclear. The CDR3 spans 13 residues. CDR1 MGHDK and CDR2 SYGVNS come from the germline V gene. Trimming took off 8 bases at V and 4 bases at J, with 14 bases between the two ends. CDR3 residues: CASLIQEGYGYTF. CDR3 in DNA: TGTGCCAGCCTCATACAAGAGGGCTATGGCTACACCTTC.